This T cell receptor beta chain was observed in a study of tumor-infiltrating lymphocytes in primary liver carcinoma. Study context: Each sample had roughly 3.65 to 7.5 million productive TCRbeta reads regardless of tissue type. Study-wide results and caveats: Tumor region pairs overlapped more than did tumor-adjacent and tumor-blood pairs.

Trimming cost V 0 bases and J 0 bases, with 11 bases left between them. The CDR3 contains 16 residues. Germline values: CDR1 ENHRY, CDR2 SYGVKD. Only a few counts were recorded for this clonotype. What it binds is unknown. The input was around 500 ng total RNA; TCR beta cDNA was made from it with a constant-region primer. Nested multiplex PCR, run for three rounds with slightly modified ARM-PCR, yielded TCR beta libraries. The first two PCR rounds, roughly 10 cycles each, used TRBV1-TRBV30 forward primers and a C-beta reverse primer. From the multiplex PCR reads, TCRdb called clonotypes with MiXCR, one entry per CDR3 protein. The sample has some 87,000 distinct CDR3 sequences, 55% to 75% seen once. The tissue used was unsorted bulk material of roughly 17-34 mg. RNA and DNA were co-extracted from it with the AllPrep DNA/RNA mini kit.

This TCR came from a man aged 35 to 55 with primary liver carcinoma and hepatitis B virus infection. Sample: tumor-adjacent normal liver tissue. The chain is built from TRBV10-3 and TRBJ1-1; weak D call: TRBD1 (5 bases). Here the CDR3 reads CAISESPGSMNTEAFF. The DNA of the CDR3 is TGTGCCATCAGTGAGTCACCAGGGAGTATGAACACTGAAGCTTTCTTT.